The clone carrying this T cell receptor (beta chain) was recorded once. Germline V gene lookup returns CDR1 MDHEN and CDR2 SYDVKM. Trimming cost V 2 bases and J 6 bases; bases outside gene matches: 4. This CDR3 has 14 amino acids. The source of the sample is a study of radiotherapy plus CTLA-4 blockade in lung cancer. Sequenced by immunoSEQ multiplex PCR; TCRdb stores in-frame clones only, minus some. The repertoire holds tens of thousands of clones, with 75% to 90% as singletons. The material was peripheral blood, obtained from a patient treated with radiotherapy plus ipilimumab. J is TRBJ1-5 and V is TRBV28; 7 nucleotides align to TRBD1. The clonotype originates from a human donor with non-small cell lung cancer who had stable disease on radiotherapy plus ipilimumab. The CDR3 sequence is CASSLEQGRQPQHF. The CDR3 coding sequence is TGTGCCAGCAGTTTAGAACAGGGGCGTCAGCCCCAGCATTTT. Supplemented by reference TRBV28 and TRBJ1-5, the full variable domain reads DVKVTQSSRYLVKRTGEKVFLECVQDMDHENMFWYRQDPGLGLRLIYFSYDVKMKEKGDIPEGYSVSREKKERFSLILESASTNQTSMYLCASSLEQGRQPQHFGDGTRLSIL.